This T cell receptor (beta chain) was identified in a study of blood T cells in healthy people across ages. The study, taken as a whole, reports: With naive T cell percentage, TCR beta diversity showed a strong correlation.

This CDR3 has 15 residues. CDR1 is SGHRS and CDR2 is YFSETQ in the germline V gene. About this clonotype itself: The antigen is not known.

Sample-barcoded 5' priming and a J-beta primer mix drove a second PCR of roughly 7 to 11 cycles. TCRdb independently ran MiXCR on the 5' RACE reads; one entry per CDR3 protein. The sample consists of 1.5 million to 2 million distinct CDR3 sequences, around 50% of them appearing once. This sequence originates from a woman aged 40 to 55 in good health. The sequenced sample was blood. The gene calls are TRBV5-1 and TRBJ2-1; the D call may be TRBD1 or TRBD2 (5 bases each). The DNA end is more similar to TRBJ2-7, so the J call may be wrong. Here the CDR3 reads CASSSGRSAYNEQYF. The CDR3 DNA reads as TGCGCCAGCAGCTCGGGACGTTCGGCCTACAATGAGCAGTACTTC.